The 11 T cell receptor beta chains below come from one sample, sequenced in a study of cytomegalovirus exposure and HLA in healthy donors. Amplification used 60 Vbeta primers and 13 Jbeta primers. The data were produced by immunoSEQ multiplex PCR, yet TCRdb's version contains in-frame clones alone and is incomplete. The sample comprises around 130,000 clones, more than 80% of which are singletons, and almost 6% rests with the top ten. Material for sequencing was PBMCs. The source of these receptors is a woman between 40 and 50 years old in good health and CMV-seropositive.

This sequence joins TRBV7-8 and TRBJ2-2, with TRBD2 matching 7 bases. Germline values: CDR1 SGHVS, CDR2 FQNEAQ. After removal of 7 bases from V and 2 bases from J, the junction contained 13 bases not matched to a gene. The CDR3 is 17 amino acids. DNA of the CDR3: TGTGCCAGCACCCCCTTCAGCGGGGCAATCAACACCGGGGAGCTGTTTTTT. Translation: CASTPFSGAINTGELFF.

The table lists this clone with a few counts. This chain connects TRBV7-8 to TRBJ2-5, with no clear D. The CDR3 is 12 residues long. Between the trimmed V and J ends, which lost 4 bases and 4 bases, there was a span of 7 bases. Germline V gene lookup returns CDR1 SGHVS and CDR2 FQNEAQ. CDR3 amino acids: CASSWRGETQYF. The CDR3 DNA sequence: TGTGCCAGCAGCTGGAGAGGAGAGACCCAGTACTTC. The variable domain in full, completed from reference TRBV7-8 and TRBJ2-5, reads GAGVSQSPRYKVAKRGQDVALRCDPISGHVSLFWYQQALGQGPEFLTYFQNEAQLDKSGLPSDRFFAERPEGSVSTLKIQRTQQEDSAVYLCASSWRGETQYFGPGTRLLVL.

This chain joins TRBV5-4 and TRBJ1-1, with 9 nucleotides matching TRBD1. There are 14 residues in the CDR3. With 3 bases clipped from V and 10 bases from J, the junction kept 10 bases outside the gene matches. Per germline, CDR1 SGHNT and CDR2 YYREEE (reference sequence). CDR3 protein: CASSYRDRAVGAFF. The CDR3 DNA reads as TGTGCCAGCAGCTACCGGGACAGGGCGGTGGGAGCTTTCTTT.

The chain uses TRBV6-1 and TRBJ2-2; 11 nucleotides agree with TRBD2. Per the germline V gene, CDR1 is MNHNS and CDR2 is SASEGT. CDR3 length equals 18 residues. V lost 4 bases to trimming and J lost 0 bases; unmatched junction nucleotides: 7. DNA of the CDR3: TGTGCCAGCAGTGGAACTAGCGGGGGCTTTACGAACACCGGGGAGCTGTTTTTT. As protein: CASSGTSGGFTNTGELFF.

V and J are TRBV9 and TRBJ1-1, with 10 bases that match TRBD1. There are 16 residues in the CDR3. V gave up 4 bases and J gave up 7 bases; unmatched junction bases: 13. The germline V gene has CDR1 SGDLS and CDR2 YYNGEE. CDR3 residues: CASSPRDRGPESEAFF. Written as DNA, the CDR3 is TGTGCCAGCAGCCCGAGGGACAGGGGACCTGAAAGTGAAGCTTTCTTT.

J is TRBJ2-2 and V is TRBV7-9; 8 nucleotides align to TRBD1. Trimming took 2 bases from V and 3 from J; bases not matched to a gene: 8. Germline-derived CDR1 and CDR2 are SEHNR and FQNEAQ (reference sequence). CDR3 length equals 17 residues. The CDR3 DNA is TGTGCCAGCAGCTTATTCGTGGGACAGGCCTACACCGGGGAGCTGTTTTTT. This gives the protein CASSLFVGQAYTGELFF.

The rearrangement uses TRBV5-8 and TRBJ2-7, with 7 nucleotides matching TRBD2. Germline V gene sequence: CDR1 SGHTS, CDR2 YDEGEE. Trimming took 1 base from V and 7 from J; bases not matched to a gene: 5. The CDR3 totals 13 residues. The CDR3 bases are TGTGCCAGCAGCTTGTTTACGGGAGGAGAGCAGTACTTC. This sequence encodes CASSLFTGGEQYF.

The CDR3 coding sequence is TGTGCCAGCAGTTGGCTAGCGGGGGGGATCACAGATACGCAGTATTTT. Its protein is CASSWLAGGITDTQYF. The rearrangement uses TRBV6-5 and TRBJ2-3; TRBD2 aligns across 12 bases. This CDR3 comprises 16 residues. V was pared by 4 bases and J by 2 bases, with 4 bases of the junction left unmatched. CDR1 MNHEY and CDR2 SVGAGI come from the germline V gene.

This clone was found a few times. This chain joins TRBV2 and TRBJ2-7, with D unclear. Trimming pared 4 bases from V and 1 base from J, leaving 11 bases between. The V gene's germline CDR1 is SNHLY and CDR2 FYNNEI. The CDR3 runs to 14 residues. DNA for the CDR3: TGTGCCAGCAGTGTTGGGCTCCTATCCTACGAGCAGTACTTC. Residues: CASSVGLLSYEQYF.

The V and J genes are TRBV11-2 and TRBJ2-7; 8 bases match TRBD2. The CDR3 is made up of 14 amino acids. The germline V gene encodes CDR1 SGHAT and CDR2 FQNNGV. V shed 5 bases, J shed 4 bases, and the junction held 7 bases outside the gene matches. The CDR3 protein is CASSHGASGYEQYF. The CDR3 bases are TGTGCCAGCAGCCACGGTGCTAGCGGGTACGAGCAGTACTTC.

V usage is TRBV7-9 and J usage is TRBJ1-1, with D maybe TRBD1 (6 bases). Germline CDR1 is SEHNR and CDR2 is FQNEAQ (reference sequence). This CDR3 has 13 residues. V lost 7 bases and J 1 base, leaving 10 bases between the germline ends. This CDR3 is CASTWGQNTEAFF. CDR3 DNA sequence: TGTGCCAGCACCTGGGGGCAGAACACTGAAGCTTTCTTT.